The 10 T cell receptor beta chains below all came from one sample that was sequenced in a study of early stage breast cancer tumors. Data came from immunoSEQ multiplex PCR; TCRdb stores just in-frame clones and leaves some out. The table shows roughly 10,000 clones, with under 80% occurring only once. The sample comprised normal breast tissue next to the tumor. Source of these receptors: a middle-aged person with breast cancer.

This sequence joins TRBV27 and TRBJ2-7; D remains ambiguous. Per the germline V gene, CDR1 is MNHEY and CDR2 is SMNVEV (reference sequence). V shed 0 bases and J shed 3 bases, with 12 bases lying between them. There are 15 residues in the CDR3. The CDR3 sequence: CASSLSWQVSYEQYF. The CDR3 nucleotides are TGTGCCAGCAGTTTATCGTGGCAGGTCAGCTACGAGCAGTACTTC.

DNA of the CDR3: TGTGCCTGGGCCCGCGGGAGCCGGGGCACAGATACGCAGTATTTT. Protein: CAWARGSRGTDTQYF. The genes are TRBV30 and TRBJ2-3; 7 positions match TRBD2. The CDR3 loop spans 15 amino acids. J gave up 1 base and V 5 bases, and 9 bases lay outside the gene matches. Germline V gene data show CDR1 as GTSNPN and CDR2 as SVGIG (reference sequence).

The chain joins TRBV9 to TRBJ1-3; 9 bases are a match to TRBD1. Germline CDR1 and CDR2: SGDLS and YYNGEE. The CDR3 is made up of 15 amino acids. V was pared by 0 bases and J by 3 bases, with 1 base of the junction left unmatched. CDR3 protein: CASSVGTGVGNTIYF. CDR3 nucleotide sequence: TGTGCCAGCAGCGTAGGGACAGGGGTTGGAAACACCATATATTTT.

This clone is classed as medium-sized. The V gene is TRBV27, the J gene TRBJ2-7; TRBD1 matches 9 bases. Germline V gives CDR1 MNHEY, CDR2 SMNVEV (reference sequence). Losses at the gene ends were 8 bases for V and 2 bases for J; bases not matched to a gene: 7. The CDR3 consists of 14 residues. The DNA for the CDR3 is TGTGCCAGCCGATACAGGGGGCACCCCTACGAGCAGTACTTC. Amino acids: CASRYRGHPYEQYF.

This clone was seen a few times. The chain has TRBV5-6 and TRBJ2-7, with D perhaps matching TRBD1 (5 bases). Germline CDR1 reads SGHDT; CDR2 reads YYEEEE. This CDR3 contains 14 residues. V lost 6 bases, J lost 4 bases, and 17 bases lay in between. The CDR3 sequence: CASTVQGLAYEQYF. The CDR3 bases are TGTGCCAGCACAGTCCAGGGCTTAGCTTACGAGCAGTACTTC.

The chain couples TRBV19 to TRBJ1-6; TRBD1 is a possible D gene (6 bases). Germline-derived CDR1 and CDR2 are LNHDA and SQIVND (reference sequence). V dropped 0 bases and J dropped 6 bases, with 6 bases sitting between them. The CDR3 has 14 residues. The CDR3 loop reads CASSIDRGNSPLHF. Written as DNA, the CDR3 is TGTGCCAGTAGTATAGACAGGGGTAATTCACCCCTCCACTTT.

This clone was counted a few times. V and J are TRBV19 and TRBJ1-2; D gene uncertain. Trimming cost V 9 bases and J 4 bases, with 15 bases left between them. CDR3 length equals 13 residues. CDR1 and CDR2 from the germline V gene are LNHDA and SQIVND (reference sequence). As DNA, the CDR3 is TGTGCCAGCCACAGTGCTTCCGCCTATGGCTACACCTTC. Translation gives CASHSASAYGYTF.

There are a few counts of this clone. This rearrangement joins TRBV19 to TRBJ2-1; D possibly uses TRBD1 or TRBD2 (5 bases each). The V end was cut by 7 bases, the J end by 8 bases, with 21 bases between. Per the germline V gene, CDR1 is LNHDA and CDR2 is SQIVND (reference sequence). The CDR3 extends over 15 amino acids. The CDR3 DNA reads TGTGCCAGTAAGTCAGGGTGGGAGCAAGGGGATGAGCAGTTCTTC. As protein: CASKSGWEQGDEQFF.

This clone ranks as medium-sized. V gene TRBV7-9 combines with J gene TRBJ2-7; 7 nucleotides line up with TRBD2. CDR1 is SEHNR and CDR2 is FQNEAQ in the germline V gene (reference sequence). The CDR3 loop spans 14 amino acids. With V trimmed by 4 bases and J by 5 bases, 8 bases remained unmatched. CDR3 residues: CASSYQTSSDEQYF. CDR3 DNA: TGTGCCAGCAGCTACCAGACTAGCAGCGACGAGCAGTACTTC. Drawing the rest from reference TRBV7-9 and TRBJ2-7, the complete variable domain is DTGVSQNPRHKITKRGQNVTFRCDPISEHNRLYWYRQTLGQGPEFLTYFQNEAQLEKSRLLSDRFSAERPKGSFSTLEIQRTEQGDSAMYLCASSYQTSSDEQYFGPGTRLTVT.

This rearrangement joins TRBV19 to TRBJ2-7; D ambiguous. Germline assignment: CDR1 LNHDA and CDR2 SQIVND (reference sequence). V shed 4 bases and J shed 3 bases, with 10 bases lying between them. The CDR3 contains 13 residues. The chain's CDR3 is CASSKGYFYEQYF. In DNA, the CDR3 is TGTGCCAGTAGTAAGGGCTATTTCTACGAGCAGTACTTC.